The present entry profiles one T cell receptor (beta chain) with its context. These data come from a study of blood T cell repertoires in COVID-19. Whole-study context: There were acute and convalescent COVID-19 samples, and they came from the United States, Italy and Spain. PBMCs, B-cell-depleted T cells, or T cells were the source of the cDNA or gDNA that made up the material.

Assay used: immunoSEQ multiplex PCR; TCRdb lists only in-frame clones, some missing. Of 300,000 to 450,000 clones listed, 85% are singletons. The CDR3 spans 14 residues. The germline V gene has CDR1 SGHAT and CDR2 FQNNGV. The V and J ends lost 5 bases and 4 bases, in that order; junction bases with no gene match: 7. The sequence derives from a woman aged 18-30 years with acute or convalescent COVID-19. The chain carries TRBV11-2 and TRBJ1-2; 7 bases fit TRBD1. Sequencing was carried out using peripheral blood. CDR3 loop: CASSPRQGSYGYTF. The CDR3 bases are TGTGCCAGCAGCCCCCGACAGGGAAGCTATGGCTACACCTTC.